The rows below give T cell receptor beta chains drawn from one sample of a study of T cell changes during pregnancy in multiple sclerosis. The method was immunoSEQ multiplex PCR; TCRdb's version includes in-frame clones alone and lacks a portion of them. The profile shows approximately 130,000 clones, 90% to 98% of them singletons. Here the sequenced sample was peripheral blood, taken after pregnancy. These receptors were taken from a female donor with multiple sclerosis, enrolled in a pregnancy study. CDR3s include the opening cysteine and the closing phenylalanine or tryptophan.

j_call	v_call	cdr3_aa
TRBJ2-2	TRBV19	CASSMGAGLGTGELFF
TRBJ2-1	TRBV27	CASSLTGLAFLNEQFF
TRBJ2-7	TRBV6-6	CASSYGTGVSYEQYF
TRBJ2-1	TRBV7-9	CASSLGEGLRNEQFF
TRBJ2-5	TRBV14	CASSEGLAGDETQYF
TRBJ2-1	TRBV9	CASSPVLAAIYNEQFF
TRBJ2-7	TRBV11-2	CASSPGERGAYEQYF
TRBJ2-7	TRBV4-1	CASSPGGEYEQYF
TRBJ1-1	TRBV28	CASSPEGQGRGYAEAFF
TRBJ2-2	TRBV30	CAWGGLPYTGELFF
TRBJ1-1	TRBV28	CASRGGGRVNTEAFF
TRBJ2-1	TRBV5-6	CASSYGLAGDSQFF
TRBJ2-7	TRBV7-2	CASSLVGRTALFYEQYF
TRBJ1-2	TRBV28	CASSFRSGQANYYGYTF
TRBJ1-1	TRBV9	CASSGDSLSNTEAFF
TRBJ2-1	TRBV27	CASSLETGLREFF
TRBJ2-3	TRBV7-9	CASSPREAELKDTQYF
TRBJ2-7	TRBV29-1	CSVDPQGVNEQYF
TRBJ2-1	TRBV5-1	CASSLFLVGTGNLDEQFF
TRBJ2-1	TRBV7-3	CASSFLGGGNEQFF
TRBJ1-1	TRBV28	CASSLDTEAFF
TRBJ2-7	TRBV14	CASSQDNSYFYEQYF
TRBJ2-7	TRBV28	CASSTTTPYEQYF
TRBJ1-1	TRBV19	CASSIVPGGSTEAFF
TRBJ2-2	TRBV5-1	CASSLLWGGIAGELFF
TRBJ1-4	TRBV7-2	CASSLDGTGAEKLFF
TRBJ2-7	TRBV14	CASSQATGGMYEQYF
TRBJ1-1	TRBV9	CASSVTGDPTEAFF
TRBJ2-3	TRBV29-1	CSVVLAGASTDTQYF
TRBJ2-7	TRBV4-3	CASSQELLGGAYEQYF
TRBJ1-1	TRBV19	CASSYSENTEAFF
TRBJ2-2	TRBV6-5	CASSFSRANTGELFF
TRBJ2-7	TRBV4-1	CASSLSSGRAGVYEQYF
TRBJ2-3	TRBV2	CASRDPGSGHTQYF
TRBJ2-1	TRBV5-8	CASEVAPNEQFF
TRBJ2-7	TRBV2	CASERDLGYEQYF
TRBJ2-7	TRBV7-2	CASSLGTSGRDEQYF
TRBJ2-5	TRBV2	CASRDRGEETQYF
TRBJ2-3	TRBV28	CASSHFVLDTQYF
TRBJ2-3	TRBV19	CASSFEAPSTDTQYF
TRBJ2-7	TRBV10-3	CAISESKIGGYEQYF
TRBJ2-3	TRBV6-6	CASRVAGATDTQYF
TRBJ2-7	TRBV5-1	CASSPGVRLGEQYF
TRBJ2-7	TRBV5-1	CASSLGTAFSSYEQYF
TRBJ2-7	TRBV5-1	CASSLAGGRSYEQYF
TRBJ2-2	TRBV6-4	CASKRRPETGELFF